Listed here is a single TCR beta chain. The sample belongs to a study of blood T cell repertoires in COVID-19. Libraries were prepared by immunoSEQ multiplex PCR; TCRdb keeps only in-frame clonotypes and omits some of them. The data contain 250,000 or so clones, 65% to 90% of them seen just once; the ten biggest clones take up over 1.5%. V gave up 0 bases and J gave up 8 bases, with 14 bases separating them. Per germline, CDR1 SGHRS and CDR2 YFSETQ. The length of the CDR3 is 14 residues. J is TRBJ1-1 and V is TRBV5-1; the D gene is possibly TRBD1 (5 bases). Sample: peripheral blood. This clonotype was obtained from a man aged 25 to 40 with active or convalescent COVID-19. CDR3 region: CASSLDSSDREAFF. In nucleotides, the CDR3 is TGCGCCAGCAGCTTGGACAGCTCAGACAGAGAAGCTTTCTTT.